This T cell receptor (beta chain) derives from a study of T cells in Graves' hyperthyroidism and ophthalmopathy. Findings and caveats of the study: Ophthalmopathy could be told apart from stable hyperthyroidism with a 13 V-J model.

CDR3 length: 13 residues. Germline V gives CDR1 SQVTM, CDR2 ANQGSEA. V dropped 3 bases and J dropped 1 base, with 9 bases sitting between them. In regard to this clonotype: Its antigen remains unknown.

TCR beta CDR3 region amplification was performed from RNA transcripts. Initially, a first-round RT-PCR of the TCR CDR3 employed the HTBI primer set. One entry per CDR3 protein, called by TCRdb with MiXCR from the multiplex PCR reads. The profile shows around 620,000 distinct CDR3 sequences, 14% of them singletons. V gene TRBV29-1 combines with J gene TRBJ2-5; D not certain. Sequenced input: blood. The sequence was obtained from a woman under 30 with Graves' ophthalmopathy. The CDR3 bases are TGCAGCGTTGACGGCAGGAGCCAAGAGACCCAGTACTTC. It translates to CSVDGRSQETQYF.